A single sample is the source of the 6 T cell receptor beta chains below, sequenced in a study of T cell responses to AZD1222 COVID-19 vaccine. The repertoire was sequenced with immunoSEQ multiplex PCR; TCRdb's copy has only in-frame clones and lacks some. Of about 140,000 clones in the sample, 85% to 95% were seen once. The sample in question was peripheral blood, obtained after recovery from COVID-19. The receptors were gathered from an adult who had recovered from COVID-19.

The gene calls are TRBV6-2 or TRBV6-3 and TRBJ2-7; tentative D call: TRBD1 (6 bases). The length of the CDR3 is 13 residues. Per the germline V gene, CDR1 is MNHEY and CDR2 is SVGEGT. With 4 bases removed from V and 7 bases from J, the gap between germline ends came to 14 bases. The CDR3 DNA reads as TGTGCCAGCAGTTCCGGACAGCTACGGGAGCAGTACTTC. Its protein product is CASSSGQLREQYF.

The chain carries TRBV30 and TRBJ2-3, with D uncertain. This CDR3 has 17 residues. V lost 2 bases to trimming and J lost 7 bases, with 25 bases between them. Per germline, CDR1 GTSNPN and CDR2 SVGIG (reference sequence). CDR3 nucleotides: TGTGCCTGGAGTCTGCGATCCTTACGGGCGGAAACATATACGCAGTATTTT. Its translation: CAWSLRSLRAETYTQYF.

The CDR3 is CASSQTSRATQYF. The CDR3 coding sequence is TGTGCCAGCAGCCAAACCAGCAGGGCTACGCAGTATTTT. V is TRBV4-2 and J is TRBJ2-3, with TRBD1 as a possible D gene (5 bases). V lost 2 bases, J lost 8 bases, and 11 bases lay in between. Germline CDR1 LGHNA, CDR2 YNFKEQ. The CDR3 runs to 13 residues.

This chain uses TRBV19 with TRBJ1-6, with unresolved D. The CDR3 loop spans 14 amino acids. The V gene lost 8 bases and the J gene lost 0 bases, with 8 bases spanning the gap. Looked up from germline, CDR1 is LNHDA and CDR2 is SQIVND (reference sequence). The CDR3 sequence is CASSGSSYNSPLHF. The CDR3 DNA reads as TGTGCCAGTTCTGGGAGCTCCTATAATTCACCCCTCCACTTT.

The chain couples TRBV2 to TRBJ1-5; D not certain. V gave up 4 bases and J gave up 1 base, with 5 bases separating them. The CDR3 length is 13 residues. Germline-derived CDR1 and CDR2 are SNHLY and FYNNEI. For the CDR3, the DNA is TGTGCCAGCAGTGTGGACAGCAATCAGCCCCAGCATTTT. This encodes CASSVDSNQPQHF. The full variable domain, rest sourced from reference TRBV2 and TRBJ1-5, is EPEVTQTPSHQVTQMGQEVILRCVPISNHLYFYWYRQILGQKVEFLVSFYNNEISEKSEIFDDQFSVERPDGSNFTLKIRSTKLEDSAMYFCASSVDSNQPQHFGDGTRLSIL.

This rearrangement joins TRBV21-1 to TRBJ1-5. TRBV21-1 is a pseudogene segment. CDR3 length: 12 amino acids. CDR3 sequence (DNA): TGTGCCAGCACCACGGAATGTCAGCCCCAGCATTTT. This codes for CASTTECQPQHF.